Described below is a single T cell receptor (beta chain) sequence and its context. The sample belongs to a study of early T cells in non-severe SARS-CoV-2 infection. TCRdb fed the 5' RACE reads into MiXCR, producing one record per CDR3 protein. The profile shows about 21,000 distinct CDR3 sequences, roughly 4.5% of them singletons. The V end lost 10 bases, the J end lost 4 bases, and 7 bases lay between the germline ends. The CDR3 consists of 10 residues. CDR1 MNHEY and CDR2 SVGAGI come from the germline V gene. Sequences were obtained from whole blood. This clonotype originated in an adult who was a healthcare worker with PCR-confirmed SARS-CoV-2 infection or an uninfected control (not recorded which). This rearrangement joins TRBV6-5 to TRBJ1-1; the D gene is possibly TRBD1 (5 bases). This CDR3 reads CATRGTEAFF. The CDR3 coding sequence is TGTGCCACAAGGGGCACTGAAGCTTTCTTT.